The 4 T cell receptor beta chains reported below all come from one sample, sequenced in a study of blood T cell repertoires in COVID-19. Libraries were prepared by immunoSEQ multiplex PCR; TCRdb keeps only in-frame clonotypes and omits some of them. Among fewer than 500,000 clones listed, more than 75% were seen once. Sample: PBMCs or T cells enriched from blood (not recorded which). The receptors were gathered from a man under 40 who had recovered from COVID-19.

This chain uses TRBV29-1 with TRBJ1-5; D may be TRBD1 (5 bases). CDR1 and CDR2 from the germline V gene are SQVTM and ANQGSEA. The CDR3 is made up of 12 amino acids. Between the trimmed V and J ends, which lost 7 bases and 2 bases, there was a span of 9 bases. CDR3 DNA sequence: TGCAGCGCCCAAGGGGGCAATCAGCCCCAGCATTTT. This sequence encodes CSAQGGNQPQHF.

The V gene is TRBV6-2 or TRBV6-3, the J gene TRBJ1-6; the match to TRBD1 covers 10 bases. J lost 12 bases, V lost 5 bases, and 10 bases had no gene match. The CDR3 totals 15 residues. Germline V lookup: CDR1 MNHEY, CDR2 SVGEGT. In DNA, the CDR3 is TGTGCCAGCAGTACCACGGGACAGGGGTCACTACCCCTCCACTTT. This translates into CASSTTGQGSLPLHF.

The J gene is TRBJ2-2, the V gene TRBV3-1 (or the pseudogene TRBV3-2); weak D call: TRBD2 (5 bases). From germline, CDR1 is LGHDT and CDR2 YNNKEL (reference sequence). V lost 3 bases to trimming and J lost 7 bases, with 9 bases between them. This CDR3 comprises 13 residues. The CDR3 reads CASSQIGDGELFF. CDR3 coding DNA: TGTGCCAGCAGCCAGATCGGGGACGGGGAGCTGTTTTTT.

The rearrangement joins TRBV5-5 to TRBJ2-5; possibly TRBD2 for D (5 bases). The V gene's germline CDR1 is SGHKS and CDR2 YYEKEE (reference sequence). Trimming pared 4 bases from V and 2 bases from J, leaving 15 bases between. The CDR3 totals 15 residues. The CDR3 reads CASSIRESHQETQYF. CDR3 bases: TGTGCCAGCAGCATCCGGGAAAGCCATCAAGAGACCCAGTACTTC.